A selection of T cell receptor beta chains follows, all from one sample in a study of T cells in Graves' hyperthyroidism and ophthalmopathy. TCRdb reanalysed the multiplex PCR reads using MiXCR and keeps one entry per CDR3 protein. The data show around 300,000 distinct CDR3 sequences, around 13% seen once. Sequenced: blood. The receptors shown here come from a woman aged 40 to 50 with Graves' ophthalmopathy. The CDR3 runs from the conserved cysteine through the conserved F or W. Fields, in order: clone size, J gene, V gene, D gene, CDR3 protein, CDR3 DNA. The D gene is left open where the match is weak. A row's size may be missing; if present it is once, few, many or a size class.

size: many
J: TRBJ2-7
V: TRBV2
D: .
CDR3: CASKNREGYEQYF
DNA: TGTGCCAGCAAAAACAGGGAGGGCTACGAGCAGTACTTC

size: many
J: TRBJ2-7
V: TRBV12-3/TRBV12-4
D: .
CDR3: CASSLRVIGGSYEQYF
DNA: TGTGCCAGCAGTTTAAGGGTGATCGGGGGTTCCTACGAGCAGTACTTC

size: few
J: TRBJ2-7
V: TRBV6-1
D: TRBD1
CDR3: CASRAGTGLREQYF
DNA: TGTGCCAGCAGGGCCGGGACAGGGCTCCGGGAGCAGTACTTC

size: few
J: TRBJ2-5
V: TRBV20-1
D: TRBD2
CDR3: CSAGLGLGETQYF
DNA: TGCAGTGCAGGACTAGGTCTGGGTGAGACCCAGTACTTC

size: many
J: TRBJ1-5
V: TRBV4-1
D: TRBD1
CDR3: CASSRIQGGKQPQHF
DNA: TGCGCCAGCAGCCGGATCCAGGGGGGGAAGCAGCCCCAGCATTTT

size: many
J: TRBJ2-3
V: TRBV3-1
D: .
CDR3: CASSLQRGRDTQYF
DNA: TGTGCCAGCAGCCTACAGAGGGGAAGAGATACGCAGTATTTT

size: many
J: TRBJ2-5
V: TRBV11-3
D: .
CDR3: CASSFPNQQETQYF
DNA: TGTGCCAGCAGCTTCCCGAATCAACAAGAGACCCAGTACTTC

size: many
J: TRBJ2-5
V: TRBV6-1
D: .
CDR3: CATRREKETQYF
DNA: TGTGCCACCCGACGGGAGAAGGAGACCCAGTACTTC

size: many
J: TRBJ2-1
V: TRBV5-5
D: .
CDR3: CASSVGPEVYNEQFF
DNA: TGTGCCAGCAGCGTCGGCCCGGAGGTCTACAATGAGCAGTTCTTC

size: many
J: TRBJ1-1
V: TRBV5-4
D: .
CDR3: CASSLGGRRDTEAFF
DNA: TGTGCCAGCAGCTTGGGGGGGAGGCGGGACACTGAAGCTTTCTTT

size: many
J: TRBJ2-2
V: TRBV18
D: .
CDR3: CASSPQGTGELFF
DNA: TGTGCCAGCAGCCCCCAAGGTACCGGGGAGCTGTTTTTT

size: many
J: TRBJ2-3
V: TRBV30
D: TRBD1
CDR3: CAWTRGTDTDTQYF
DNA: TGTGCCTGGACTAGGGGGACAGACACAGATACGCAGTATTTT

size: many
J: TRBJ2-3
V: TRBV4-2
D: TRBD2
CDR3: CASSLTSGGADTQYF
DNA: TGTGCCAGCAGCTTGACTAGCGGGGGGGCAGATACGCAGTATTTT

size: .
J: TRBJ1-5
V: TRBV20-1
D: .
CDR3: CSAGAGNQPQHF
DNA: TGCAGTGCTGGGGCGGGGAATCAGCCCCAGCATTTT

size: few
J: TRBJ2-7
V: TRBV19
D: .
CDR3: CASSIGAGATYEQYF
DNA: TGTGCCAGTAGTATAGGTGCGGGGGCCACCTACGAGCAGTACTTC

size: many
J: TRBJ2-7
V: TRBV20-1
D: .
CDR3: CSASRRSEQYF
DNA: TGCAGTGCTAGTCGGCGTAGCGAGCAGTACTTC

size: many
J: TRBJ1-2
V: TRBV6-2/TRBV6-3
D: .
CDR3: CASSYDRNYGYTF
DNA: TGTGCCAGCAGTTACGACAGGAACTATGGCTACACCTTC

size: .
J: TRBJ1-2
V: TRBV19
D: .
CDR3: CASGRDTRAVNYGYTF
DNA: TGTGCCAGTGGAAGGGACACCCGGGCGGTTAACTATGGCTACACCTTC

size: .
J: TRBJ2-7
V: TRBV11-3
D: .
CDR3: CASSLASGIYEQYF
DNA: TGTGCCAGCAGCTTAGCGAGCGGTATCTACGAGCAGTACTTC

size: many
J: TRBJ2-7
V: TRBV4-1
D: TRBD1
CDR3: CASSQGDRGINEQYF
DNA: TGCGCCAGCAGCCAAGGAGACAGGGGTATCAACGAGCAGTACTTC

size: many
J: TRBJ1-1
V: TRBV10-3
D: .
CDR3: CAISESGVAGRIGLNTEAFF
DNA: TGTGCCATCAGTGAGTCGGGGGTAGCAGGGCGGATTGGGTTGAACACTGAAGCTTTCTTT

size: few
J: TRBJ2-7
V: TRBV7-9
D: .
CDR3: CASRAGSSCEQYF
DNA: TGTGCCAGCAGGGCGGGGAGCTCCTGCGAGCAGTACTTC

size: few
J: TRBJ1-5
V: TRBV19
D: .
CDR3: CASSIGQLNQPQHF
DNA: TGTGCCAGTAGTATAGGGCAGTTAAATCAGCCCCAGCATTTT

size: few
J: TRBJ1-2
V: TRBV19
D: .
CDR3: CASTPAGGRPYGYTF
DNA: TGTGCCAGTACCCCAGCCGGAGGTCGGCCCTATGGCTACACCTTC

size: few
J: TRBJ2-7
V: TRBV5-1
D: .
CDR3: CASSFGPTEKLPTYEQYF
DNA: TGCGCCAGCAGCTTTGGACCCACAGAGAAGCTACCTACCTACGAGCAGTACTTC

size: few
J: TRBJ2-7
V: TRBV6-1
D: .
CDR3: CASSGGHDEQYF
DNA: TGTGCCAGTTCAGGTGGCCACGACGAGCAGTACTTC

size: .
J: TRBJ1-2
V: TRBV20-1
D: TRBD1
CDR3: CSAPGQGGDYGYTF
DNA: TGCAGTGCACCGGGACAGGGAGGAGATTATGGCTACACCTTC

size: .
J: TRBJ2-7
V: TRBV30
D: .
CDR3: CAWSVLGLSHEQYF
DNA: TGTGCCTGGAGTGTACTTGGCCTGTCCCACGAGCAGTACTTC

size: many
J: TRBJ2-7
V: TRBV25-1
D: .
CDR3: CASSESTVHEQYF
DNA: TGTGCCAGCAGTGAATCGACAGTGCACGAGCAGTACTTC

size: many
J: TRBJ2-7
V: TRBV12-3/TRBV12-4
D: TRBD1
CDR3: CASSPTGVSEQYF
DNA: TGTGCCAGCAGCCCGACAGGGGTGAGCGAGCAGTACTTC

size: many
J: TRBJ1-1
V: TRBV3-1
D: .
CDR3: CASSQDMGEMTEAFF
DNA: TGTGCCAGCAGCCAAGATATGGGTGAGATGACTGAAGCTTTCTTT

size: many
J: TRBJ1-6
V: TRBV7-8
D: .
CDR3: CASSPTGTRNSPLHF
DNA: TGTGCCAGCAGCCCCACCGGGACAAGAAATTCACCCCTCCACTTT

size: few
J: TRBJ1-5
V: TRBV6-1
D: .
CDR3: CASSAELPNQPQHF
DNA: TGTGCCAGCAGTGCCGAGTTACCGAATCAGCCCCAGCATTTT

size: .
J: TRBJ2-1
V: TRBV6-1
D: TRBD2
CDR3: CASSESAGGPNEQFF
DNA: TGTGCCAGCAGTGAGAGCGCGGGAGGGCCTAATGAGCAGTTCTTC

size: .
J: TRBJ2-1
V: TRBV2
D: TRBD2
CDR3: CASSGGLVPNNEQFF
DNA: TGTGCCAGCAGTGGCGGACTAGTCCCAAACAATGAGCAGTTCTTC

size: many
J: TRBJ1-2
V: TRBV24-1
D: TRBD1
CDR3: CATSDSPGTGATYGYTF
DNA: TGTGCCACCAGTGATTCCCCCGGGACAGGGGCTACCTATGGCTACACCTTC

size: many
J: TRBJ1-6
V: TRBV3-1
D: TRBD1
CDR3: CASSPDRDSPLHF
DNA: TGTGCCAGCAGTCCGGACAGGGACTCACCCCTCCACTTT

size: .
J: TRBJ1-1
V: TRBV27
D: .
CDR3: CASTGSRGTEAFF
DNA: TGTGCCAGCACTGGTTCAAGGGGCACTGAAGCTTTCTTT

size: .
J: TRBJ1-1
V: TRBV5-1
D: .
CDR3: CASSLTIQGRGAFF
DNA: TGCGCCAGCAGCTTAACCATACAGGGACGCGGAGCTTTCTTT